This T cell receptor (beta chain) stems from a study of blood T cell repertoires in COVID-19. Study in general: Samples representing acute and convalescent COVID-19 were sourced from the United States, Italy and Spain.

Source study methods: Amplification with reference gene primers provided the estimates of nucleated cell counts. Libraries were prepared by immunoSEQ multiplex PCR; TCRdb keeps only in-frame clonotypes and omits some of them. Clone size and the V and J calls come from that table; the DNA yielded D and trimming. Found here are 80,000 to 90,000 clones, roughly 86% of them singletons; the top ten hold approximately 1.2%. This CDR3 contains 15 residues. With V trimmed by 6 bases and J by 2 bases, 6 bases remained unmatched. Germline V gene lookup returns CDR1 LNHDA and CDR2 SQIVND (reference sequence). The sample consisted of peripheral blood. The TCR comes from a woman of 80 years or more with acute or convalescent COVID-19. V gene TRBV19 combines with J gene TRBJ2-7; 11 bases match TRBD1. CDR3 bases: TGTGCCAGTAGCTGGCCGGGACAGGGGGCCTACGAGCAGTACTTC. Amino acid sequence: CASSWPGQGAYEQYF. Full variable domain (outside the CDR3, taken from reference TRBV19 and TRBJ2-7): DGGITQSPKYLFRKEGQNVTLSCEQNLNHDAMYWYRQDPGQGLRLIYYSQIVNDFQKGDIAEGYSVSREKKESFPLTVTSAQKNPTAFYLCASSWPGQGAYEQYFGPGTRLTVT.